What follows describes a single T cell receptor (beta chain). Antigen unknown. This entry comes from a study of CD8 T cells in Susac syndrome. Study-level results: TCR sequencing and HLA analysis covered a relatively small number of individuals.

The CDR3 totals 16 residues. V lost 7 bases, J lost 0 bases, and 16 bases lay in between. Germline lookup yields CDR1 LNHDA and CDR2 SQIVND (reference sequence). Negative isolation yielded CD4+ and CD8+ T cells, and FACS enriched TEMRA cells. The authors reverse transcribed roughly 0.5 to 1 ug RNA with random hexamers. Each CDR3 protein gets one entry after TCRdb re-called the immunoSEQ multiplex PCR reads with MiXCR. The sample has 330,000 or so distinct CDR3 sequences; 85% are singletons. This receptor was obtained from a human donor with multiple sclerosis. What was sequenced was CD8+ T cells from PBMCs. The J gene is TRBJ2-1, the V gene TRBV19, with D possibly TRBD2 on 6 matching bases. CDR3 loop: CASNPRTTGSYNEQFF. Written as DNA, the CDR3 is TGTGCCAGTAATCCCCGGACTACCGGCTCCTACAATGAGCAGTTCTTC.